These 3 T cell receptor beta chains share one sample of origin, sequenced in a study of shared clonotypes between healthy human individuals. Using immunoSEQ multiplex PCR, the repertoire was profiled, and TCRdb retains in-frame clones only, with some absent. The table shows 450,000 to 550,000 clones, with approximately 79% occurring only once. The sample comprised PBMCs. These receptor sequences come from a woman aged 40 to 49 in good health. Some clones in this sample may be carry-over from other donors' samples.

The table lists this clone with a count of one. This chain joins TRBV5-1 and TRBJ1-5; tentative D call: TRBD1 (5 bases). Germline V gene lookup returns CDR1 SGHRS and CDR2 YFSETQ. The CDR3 sequence is 14 residues long. V was pared by 4 bases and J by 9 bases, with 17 bases between. The CDR3 coding sequence is TGCGCCAGCAGCCCGGATTCGGGGGGTAGGCCCCAGCATTTT. Protein sequence: CASSPDSGGRPQHF.

The J gene is TRBJ2-2, the V gene TRBV7-7; 9 bases fit TRBD2. The germline CDR1 and CDR2 sequences are SSHAT and FNYEAQ (reference sequence). The CDR3 runs to 17 residues. V was clipped by 5 bases and J by 4 bases; unmatched bases: 11. In nucleotides, the CDR3 is TGTGCCAGCAGCCCGCGGGGGGGCCTATATGGCACCGGGGAGCTGTTTTTT. Translation: CASSPRGGLYGTGELFF.

V and J are TRBV30 and TRBJ2-1; D possibly corresponds to TRBD2 (5 bases). The CDR3 has 14 residues. V lost 0 bases, J lost 9 bases, and 15 bases lay in between. Germline values: CDR1 GTSNPN, CDR2 SVGIG (reference sequence). The chain's CDR3 is CAWSVSTGLSEQFF. CDR3 sequence (DNA): TGTGCCTGGAGTGTTTCAACGGGATTGAGTGAGCAGTTCTTC.